This entry lists 4 T cell receptor beta chains sequenced from one sample in a study of blood T cells in healthy people across ages. Primers used in a second PCR of roughly 7 to 12 cycles were a sample-barcoded 5' primer and a J-beta primer mix. TCRdb redid the calling of the 5' RACE reads with MiXCR, one entry per CDR3 protein. Found here are approximately 1.5 million distinct CDR3 sequences, approximately 43% of them singletons; the top ten hold under 5%. The sequencing input was blood. Receptors originate from a young woman in good health.

The genes are TRBV13 and TRBJ2-7, with D possibly matching TRBD2 (6 bases). V lost 2 bases, J lost 7 bases, and 15 bases lay in between. The CDR3 is 14 amino acids. The V gene's germline CDR1 is PRHDT and CDR2 FYEKMQ (reference sequence). In DNA form, the CDR3 reads TGTGCCAGCAGCTTACTTTACCGGGAGCATGAGCAGTACTTC. The encoded protein is CASSLLYREHEQYF.

V is TRBV12-3 or TRBV12-4 and J is TRBJ1-2; 7 bases map to TRBD1. The CDR3 length is 13 residues. V shed 5 bases, J shed 4 bases, and the junction held 4 bases outside the gene matches. CDR3 sequence reads: CASSIQGIYGYTF. The CDR3 coding sequence is TGTGCCAGCAGTATACAGGGGATCTATGGCTACACCTTC.

CDR3 loop: CATSDLGLLNTGELFF. In nucleotides, the CDR3 is TGTGCCACCAGTGATTTGGGACTGCTGAACACCGGGGAGCTGTTTTTT. The J gene is TRBJ2-2, the V gene TRBV24-1, with D possibly matching TRBD2 (5 bases). This CDR3 has 16 residues. The germline gives CDR1 KGHDR, CDR2 SFDVKD. The germline V and J ends were trimmed by 0 bases and 1 base, with 8 bases remaining between them.

The V call is TRBV7-9, the J call TRBJ1-2, with TRBD1 matching 9 bases. The V segment lost 5 bases and the J segment 8 bases; nucleotides outside the gene matches: 6. The CDR3 consists of 13 residues. CDR1 SEHNR and CDR2 FQNEAQ come from the germline V gene (reference sequence). The CDR3 is CASSMDRGKGYTF. For the CDR3, the DNA is TGTGCCAGCAGCATGGACAGGGGTAAAGGCTACACCTTC. The full variable domain, completed using reference TRBV7-9 and TRBJ1-2, is DTGVSQNPRHKITKRGQNVTFRCDPISEHNRLYWYRQTLGQGPEFLTYFQNEAQLEKSRLLSDRFSAERPKGSFSTLEIQRTEQGDSAMYLCASSMDRGKGYTFGSGTRLTVV.